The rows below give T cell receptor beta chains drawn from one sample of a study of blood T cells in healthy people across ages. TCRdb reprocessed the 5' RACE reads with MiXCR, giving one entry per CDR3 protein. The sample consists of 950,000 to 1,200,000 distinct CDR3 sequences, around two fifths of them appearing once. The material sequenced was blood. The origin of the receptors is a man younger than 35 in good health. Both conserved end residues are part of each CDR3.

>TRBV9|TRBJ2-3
CASSVAHPGLAGSTTQYF
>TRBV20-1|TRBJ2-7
CSARGPDRGRSEQYF
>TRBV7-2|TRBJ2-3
CASSLGYTNTDTQYF
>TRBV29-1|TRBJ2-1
CSVEDVGRVYNEQFF
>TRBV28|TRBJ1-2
CASRIADEDGYTF
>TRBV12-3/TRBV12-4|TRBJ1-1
CASSLGQEDTEAFF
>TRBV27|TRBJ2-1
CASSPTRLDEQFF
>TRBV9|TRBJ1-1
CASSKSGLDTEAFF
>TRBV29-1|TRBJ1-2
CSVDGAVGHGYTF
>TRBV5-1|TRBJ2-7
CASRAASSYEQYF
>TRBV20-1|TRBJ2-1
CSTHNEQFF
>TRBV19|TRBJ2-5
CAGLGARRETQYF
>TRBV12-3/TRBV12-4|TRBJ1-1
CASNGGGQWTEAFF
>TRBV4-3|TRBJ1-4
CASSHLGTGVVNEKLFF
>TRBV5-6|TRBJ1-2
CASSFGTVGYTF
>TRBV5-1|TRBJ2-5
CASSLVTGTSGGQETQYF
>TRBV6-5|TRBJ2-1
CASSKTRITYNEQFF
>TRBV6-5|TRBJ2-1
CASSSPTSGTNNEQFF
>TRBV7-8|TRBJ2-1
CASSSYRGRGYNEQFF
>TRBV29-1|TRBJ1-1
CSVEDLGTEAFF
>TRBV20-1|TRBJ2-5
CSARGRALQETQYF
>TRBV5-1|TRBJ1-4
CASSLGDRDNEKLFF
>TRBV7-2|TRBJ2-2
CASSLVAGVPGELFF
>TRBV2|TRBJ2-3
CASTGGASTDTQYF
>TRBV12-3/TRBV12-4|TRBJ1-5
CASSSELIGGQPQHF
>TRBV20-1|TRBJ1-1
CSAVIQGPEAFF
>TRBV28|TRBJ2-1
CASRTGDNERFF
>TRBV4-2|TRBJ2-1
CASSRLLTGGLGEQFF
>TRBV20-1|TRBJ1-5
CSARPTVNSNQPQHF
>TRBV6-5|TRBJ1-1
CASSYQGQSYTEAFF
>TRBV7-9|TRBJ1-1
CASSYDRVLSSTEAFF
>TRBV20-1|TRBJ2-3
CSARRASGYTDTQYF
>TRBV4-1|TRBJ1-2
CASSQVLGGDYGYTF
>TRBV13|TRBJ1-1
CASSLTDSNTEAFF
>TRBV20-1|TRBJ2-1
CSAPDRQHRKNNEQFF
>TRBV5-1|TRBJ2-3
CASSLYLPGSSTDTRYF
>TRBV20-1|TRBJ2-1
CSAREPGRREETQFF
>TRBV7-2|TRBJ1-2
CASSLEILNYGYTF
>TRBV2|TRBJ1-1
CASSALISNTEAFF
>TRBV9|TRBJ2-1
CASSVQGGDEQFF
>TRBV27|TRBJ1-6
CASRQSFGSPPHF
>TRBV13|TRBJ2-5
CASSDGAGAHQQYF
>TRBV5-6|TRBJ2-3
CASSLGSTRSDTQYF
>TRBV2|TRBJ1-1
CASIREINTEAFF